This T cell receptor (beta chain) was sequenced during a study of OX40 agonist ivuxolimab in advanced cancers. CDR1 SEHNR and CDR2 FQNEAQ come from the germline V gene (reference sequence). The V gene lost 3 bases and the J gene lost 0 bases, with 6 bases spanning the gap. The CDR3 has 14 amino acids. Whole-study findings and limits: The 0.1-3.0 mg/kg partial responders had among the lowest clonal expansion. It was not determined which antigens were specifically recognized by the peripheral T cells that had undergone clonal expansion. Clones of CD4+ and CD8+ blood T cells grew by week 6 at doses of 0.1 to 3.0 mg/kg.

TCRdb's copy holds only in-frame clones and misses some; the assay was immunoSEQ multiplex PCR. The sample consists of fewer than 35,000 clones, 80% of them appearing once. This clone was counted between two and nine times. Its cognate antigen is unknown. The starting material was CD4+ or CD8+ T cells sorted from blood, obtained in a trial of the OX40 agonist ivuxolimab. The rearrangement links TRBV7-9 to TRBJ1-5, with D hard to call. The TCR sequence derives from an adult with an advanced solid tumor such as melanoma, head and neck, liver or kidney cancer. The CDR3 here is CASSLTYSNQPQHF. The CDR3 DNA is TGTGCCAGCAGCTTGACTTATAGCAATCAGCCCCAGCATTTT.